A single sample is the source of the 18 T cell receptor beta chains below, sequenced in a study of T cells expressing NK-cell markers. Reanalyzing the 5' RACE reads, TCRdb keeps one entry per CDR3 protein, without DNA. The sample table includes almost 450,000 distinct CDR3 sequences. Sequencing was carried out using blood T cells: a sorted CD56 or NKG2C T cell subset, CD4+ or CD8+ T cells, or bulk PBMC T cells (not recorded which). These receptors originate from a woman aged 18-70 years in good health.

The J gene is TRBJ2-5, the V gene TRBV20-1; the TRBD1 assignment by TCRdb is unverifiable without DNA. Germline CDR1 reads DFQATT; CDR2 reads SNEGSKA (reference sequence). The CDR3 spans 13 residues. CDR3: CSVPVRGRETQYF.

The J gene is TRBJ2-4, the V gene TRBV30. The CDR3 runs to 14 residues. CDR1 is GTSNPN, CDR2 SVGIG, per germline (reference sequence). This CDR3 is CAWSVVSLKDIQYF.

V is TRBV12-3 or TRBV12-4 and J is TRBJ2-3. The CDR3 is 15 residues long. The CDR3 region is CASSLAPSSTDTQYF.

The chain recombines TRBV14 with TRBJ2-2; TCRdb proposes TRBD1, but this gene call is untestable without DNA. This CDR3 comprises 15 residues. Germline CDR1 SGHDN, CDR2 FVKESK. CDR3 loop: CASSQQQGPAGELFF. Full variable domain (outside the CDR3, taken from reference TRBV14 and TRBJ2-2): EAGVTQFPSHSVIEKGQTVTLRCDPISGHDNLYWYRRVMGKEIKFLLHFVKESKQDESGMPNNRFLAERTGGTYSTLKVQPAELEDSGVYFCASSQQQGPAGELFFGEGSRLTVL.

The V gene is TRBV24-1, the J gene TRBJ2-1; TCRdb gives TRBD2 as the D gene, but with no DNA this cannot be confirmed. Germline CDR1 and CDR2: KGHDR and SFDVKD. This CDR3 comprises 15 residues. The CDR3 loop is CATSDSRLAYNDQFF.

V is TRBV12-3 or TRBV12-4 and J is TRBJ2-7; as DNA is missing, the TRBD1 call by TCRdb cannot be tested. This CDR3 is built from 13 residues. The CDR3 is CASSRTGDYEQYF.

The CDR3 loop is CASSPPRQENTEAFF. The V call is TRBV12-3 or TRBV12-4, the J call TRBJ1-1; TCRdb names TRBD1, which stays unverified in the absence of DNA. The CDR3 is 15 residues long.

The gene calls are TRBV4-3 and TRBJ1-4; the TRBD1 assignment by TCRdb is unverifiable without DNA. The CDR3 contains 15 residues. CDR1 is LGHNA and CDR2 is YSLEER in the germline V gene. The CDR3 protein is CASTAQGAVGEKLFF.

The chain employs TRBV20-1 and TRBJ2-3; as DNA is missing, the TRBD2 call by TCRdb cannot be tested. The CDR3 has 17 residues. Germline V lookup: CDR1 DFQATT, CDR2 SNEGSKA (reference sequence). The CDR3 protein is CSASPSGGGSITDTQYF.

This CDR3 is CATSRDRDRGDTEAFF. The chain links TRBV15 to TRBJ1-1; there is no DNA to check the TCRdb D call of TRBD1. Germline V gene sequence: CDR1 LNHNV, CDR2 YYDKDF (reference sequence). This CDR3 has 16 amino acids.

This rearrangement joins TRBV20-1 to TRBJ2-2; absent DNA, TCRdb's TRBD2 call cannot be checked. CDR1 is DFQATT and CDR2 is SNEGSKA in the germline V gene (reference sequence). The length of the CDR3 is 18 residues. The CDR3 loop is CSARDWAPGLAGTGELFF.

The chain employs TRBV3-1 and TRBJ1-2; TCRdb gives TRBD1 as the D gene, but with no DNA this cannot be confirmed. CDR1 and CDR2 (germline): LGHDT, YNNKEL (reference sequence). This CDR3 spans 12 amino acids. The CDR3 protein is CASSQKGYGYTF.

This chain links TRBV12-3 or TRBV12-4 with TRBJ1-2; the TCRdb call, TRBD1, lacks DNA for checking. This CDR3 comprises 14 residues. The CDR3 loop is CASSPTVGPYGYTF.

The chain recombines TRBV9 with TRBJ2-1; TCRdb picks TRBD2, but there is no DNA to check that call. The CDR3 has 16 amino acids. CDR1 SGDLS and CDR2 YYNGEE come from the germline V gene. CDR3 protein: CASSADSGRAVDEQFF.

The CDR3 loop reads CASSIAGGQDTQYF. This chain connects TRBV5-1 to TRBJ2-3; as DNA is missing, the TRBD2 call by TCRdb cannot be tested. The V gene's germline CDR1 is SGHRS and CDR2 YFSETQ. The CDR3 extends over 14 amino acids. Full variable domain (missing parts from reference TRBV5-1 and TRBJ2-3): KAGVTQTPRYLIKTRGQQVTLSCSPISGHRSVSWYQQTPGQGLQFLFEYFSETQRNKGNFPGRFSGRQFSNSRSEMNVSTLELGDSALYLCASSIAGGQDTQYFGPGTRLTVL.

The chain combines TRBV30 with TRBJ2-5. The CDR3 totals 16 residues. Per germline, CDR1 GTSNPN and CDR2 SVGIG (reference sequence). CDR3: CAWSVNPAEGRETQYF.

This chain connects TRBV7-3 to TRBJ2-3. The CDR3 length is 13 residues. Germline CDR1 SGHTA, CDR2 FQGTGA. CDR3 in amino acids: CASSLRITDTQYF. The whole variable domain, remainder taken from reference TRBV7-3 and TRBJ2-3, is GAGVSQTPSNKVTEKGKYVELRCDPISGHTALYWYRQSLGQGPEFLIYFQGTGAADDSGLPNDRFFAVRPEGSVSTLKIQRTERGDSAVYLCASSLRITDTQYFGPGTRLTVL.

The rearrangement joins TRBV6-4 to TRBJ2-1; lacking DNA, the TRBD2 call made by TCRdb goes unchecked. Germline assignment: CDR1 MRHNA and CDR2 SNTAGT. The CDR3 has 19 residues. The CDR3 sequence is CASSISGGRSDSSYNEQFF.